One T cell receptor beta chain is described in this entry. Antigen unknown. This sample was taken from a study of vaccination and CD4 T cells after COVID-19. About the research overall: The convalescent group had six males, four females, seven Caucasians, two Asians, one multiracial. Whole-study results and caveats: Convalescent patients had 304 of 307 vaccine-specific clones showing spike mono-reactivity.

Time point in this sample: late sampling 161 to 241 days after vaccination in a few convalescent patients. As for treatment: roughly ten-day PBMC culture with coronavirus spike peptide pools or control peptides (ViraFEST assay). An Oncomine TCR Beta short-read assay was used to sequence the DNA from cultured CD4+ T cells. Genomic DNA was isolated from cultured CD4+ T cells. TCRdb re-derived calls from the PCR reads in MiXCR, one entry per CDR3 protein. The sample consists of 25,000 to 30,000 distinct CDR3 sequences, 41% of them appearing once. The V end lost 7 bases, the J end lost 1 base, and 4 bases lay between the germline ends. The CDR3 is 11 amino acids. Per germline, CDR1 DFQATT and CDR2 SNEGSKA (reference sequence).

The J gene is TRBJ2-2, the V gene TRBV20-1; D unresolved. The sequence was collected from a human donor who had recovered from COVID-19. Material: CD4+ T cells from blood, cultured in vitro, obtained about 7 months after SARS-CoV-2 vaccination. CDR3 nucleotide sequence: TGCAGTGGCCGGAACACCGGGGAGCTGTTTTTT. Translation gives CSGRNTGELFF.